This T cell receptor beta chain stems from a study of sequential checkpoint blockade in melanoma. Sequenced by immunoSEQ multiplex PCR; TCRdb stores in-frame clones only, minus some. The sample records about 27,000 clones, 60% to 80% being singletons. The CDR3 loop spans 12 amino acids. Trimming pared 8 bases from V and 1 base from J, leaving 8 bases between. The V gene's germline CDR1 is SNHLY and CDR2 FYNNEI. Indicated treatment: randomized to nivolumab then ipilimumab (arm A) or the reverse (arm B). The sequences come from CD8+ T cells sorted from blood (inferred from file names), collected from a patient given nivolumab and ipilimumab in sequence. The TCR sequence derives from a human donor with melanoma. The chain links TRBV2 to TRBJ1-1, with a possible D match to TRBD1 (5 bases). The CDR3 nucleotides read TGTGCCAGCGTTCAGGGGAACACTGAAGCTTTCTTT. It is translated as CASVQGNTEAFF. The full variable domain, rest sourced from reference TRBV2 and TRBJ1-1, is EPEVTQTPSHQVTQMGQEVILRCVPISNHLYFYWYRQILGQKVEFLVSFYNNEISEKSEIFDDQFSVERPDGSNFTLKIRSTKLEDSAMYFCASVQGNTEAFFGQGTRLTVV.